This T cell receptor beta chain was documented in a study of T cell responses to AZD1222 COVID-19 vaccine. Study findings and constraints: There were mostly white British donors and more females than males, and clonal diversity was possibly underestimated. Baseline serology detected seropositivity in only 5 to 7 AZD1222 recipients. When two AZD1222 doses had been given, Spike-specific TCR breadth and depth rose. No day 14 peak samples; only post-peak repertoires were characterized.

In the case of this clone: Its antigen is unidentified.

Germline V gene sequence: CDR1 LGHDT, CDR2 YNNKEL (reference sequence). There are 13 residues in the CDR3. V was cut by 4 bases and J by 2 bases, with 8 bases left in between. The data were produced by immunoSEQ multiplex PCR, yet TCRdb's version contains in-frame clones alone and is incomplete. The table lists about 180,000 clones, just over 85% of them singletons. The specimen comprised peripheral blood, sampled on day 0 of AZD1222 vaccination. This clonotype was sampled from an adult in good health. This chain uses TRBV3-1 (or the pseudogene TRBV3-2) with TRBJ2-5; D call uncertain. Written as DNA, the CDR3 is TGTGCCAGCAGCCCCCCCGGGCAAGAGACCCAGTACTTC. This codes for CASSPPGQETQYF.